These T cell receptor beta chains were read from a single sample in a study of T cells after posttransplantation cyclophosphamide. The protocol was immunoSEQ multiplex PCR, while the TCRdb copy is restricted to in-frame clones and leaves out a portion. The record shows roughly 41,000 clones for this sample, with no singletons present. Sequences were obtained from PBMCs. The origin of the receptors is a man younger than 45 in good health and a related stem cell transplant donor. CDR3s include the opening cysteine and the closing phenylalanine or tryptophan. A D gene is named only where the DNA matches it firmly. Clone sizes are given selectively: once, few, many, or a class where the clone is expanded.

TRBJ2-7 many TRBV7-9 TRBD2 TGTGCCAGCAGCTTAACAGCGGGGGTTTACGAGCAGTACTTC CASSLTAGVYEQYF
TRBJ2-7 many TRBV7-3 TRBD1 TGTGCCAGCAGCTATCAGGGACAGAACGAGCAGTACTTC CASSYQGQNEQYF
TRBJ2-7 many TRBV11-2 TRBD1 TGTGCCAGCAGCTTAGGGCCAGGGGGTTACGAGCAGTACTTC CASSLGPGGYEQYF
TRBJ1-4 many TRBV6-6 - TGTGCCAGCAGACAGTATGCAACTAATGAAAAACTGTTTTTT CASRQYATNEKLFF
TRBJ1-1 many TRBV5-4 - TGTGCCAGCAGCTTTCATTTGAACACTGAAGCTTTCTTT CASSFHLNTEAFF
TRBJ2-3 many TRBV12-3/TRBV12-4 TRBD2 TGTGCCAGCAGTTTAGCGGGGACTATCACAGATACGCAGTATTTT CASSLAGTITDTQYF
TRBJ1-2 many TRBV7-2 TRBD1 TGTGCCAGCAGCCCTGTAAGGGACAGGGGGAACTATGGCTACACCTTC CASSPVRDRGNYGYTF
TRBJ2-1 many TRBV25-1 - TGTGCCAGCAGTGAATACGGAGTTCCGGGCAATGAGCAGTTCTTC CASSEYGVPGNEQFF
TRBJ1-1 many TRBV19 TRBD1 TGTGCCAGTAGTCCATCCCGGACAGGCGCGATGAACACTGAAGCTTTCTTT CASSPSRTGAMNTEAFF
TRBJ2-7 - TRBV29-1 TRBD2 TGCAGCGTTCTTTCTCTCCGTGGAGCGGGGGGTTACGAGCAGTACTTC CSVLSLRGAGGYEQYF
TRBJ2-5 many TRBV5-6 - TGTGCCAGCAGCTTGCGCGTCCTCGGAGGGGAGACCCAGTACTTC CASSLRVLGGETQYF
TRBJ2-5 many TRBV5-3 TRBD2 TGTGCCAGAAGTTTCAGCGGGGGGGGTGAGACCCAGTACTTC CARSFSGGGETQYF
TRBJ2-3 many TRBV20-1 - TGCAGTGCTAGATCTGTAGATACGCAGTATTTT CSARSVDTQYF
TRBJ2-2 many TRBV5-1 - TGCGCCAGCAGCCCCACGACACAGAACACCGGGGAGCTGTTTTTT CASSPTTQNTGELFF
TRBJ2-7 many TRBV4-1 TRBD2 TGCGCCAGCAGCCACCCCGGGACTAGCGGGGGGCCCTACGAGCAGTACTTC CASSHPGTSGGPYEQYF
TRBJ1-6 many TRBV7-9 TRBD1 TGTGCCAGCAGCTTAGGAGACAGGGGCGGTTCACCCCTCCACTTT CASSLGDRGGSPLHF
TRBJ2-7 many TRBV5-1 TRBD1 TGCGCCAGCAGAAGAGCCGGGACAGGAGCACTCGAGCAGTACTTC CASRRAGTGALEQYF
TRBJ1-2 many TRBV7-3 - TGTGCCAGCAGCTACGACCCTACGCGTGGGGCAGAAGGCTACACCTTC CASSYDPTRGAEGYTF
TRBJ2-3 many TRBV6-2/TRBV6-3 TRBD2 TGTGCCAGCAGTTACTCTGAAGCGGGGGTTGGAGATACGCAGTATTTT CASSYSEAGVGDTQYF
TRBJ1-1 many TRBV6-2/TRBV6-3 TRBD1 TGTGCCAGCAGTTACGTGTCAGGGGGCGCTTGGGACACTGAAGCTTTCTTT CASSYVSGGAWDTEAFF
TRBJ2-1 many TRBV5-1 TRBD2 TGCGCCAGCAGCTATAAAGCGACTAGCGGGGGGGATGAGCAGTTCTTC CASSYKATSGGDEQFF
TRBJ2-1 many TRBV5-1 - TGCGCCAGCAGCTTGGCCGTCTACAATGAGCAGTTCTTC CASSLAVYNEQFF